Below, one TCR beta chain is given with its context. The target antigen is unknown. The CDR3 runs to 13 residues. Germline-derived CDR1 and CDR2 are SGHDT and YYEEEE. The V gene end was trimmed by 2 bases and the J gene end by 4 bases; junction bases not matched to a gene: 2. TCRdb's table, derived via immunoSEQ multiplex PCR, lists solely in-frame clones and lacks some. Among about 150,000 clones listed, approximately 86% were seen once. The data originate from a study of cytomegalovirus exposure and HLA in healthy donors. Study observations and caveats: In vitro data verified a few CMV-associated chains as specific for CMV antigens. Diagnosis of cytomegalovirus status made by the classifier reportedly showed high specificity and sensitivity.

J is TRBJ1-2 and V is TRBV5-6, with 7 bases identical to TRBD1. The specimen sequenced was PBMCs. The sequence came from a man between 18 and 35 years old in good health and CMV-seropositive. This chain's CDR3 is CASSFRDSYGYTF. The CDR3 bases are TGTGCCAGCAGCTTCCGGGACAGCTATGGCTACACCTTC.